Below, one T cell receptor beta chain is given with its context. Losses at the gene ends were 4 bases for V and 4 bases for J; bases not matched to a gene: 5. Germline lookup yields CDR1 MNHNY and CDR2 SVGAGI (reference sequence). The CDR3 loop spans 15 amino acids. Only in-frame clones appear in the TCRdb table, and some are missing; sequencing was by immunoSEQ multiplex PCR. Counted here are approximately 130,000 clones, approximately 84% occurring once; the ten biggest clones make up about 13%. The data stem from a study of blood T cell repertoires in COVID-19. The chain uses TRBV6-6 and TRBJ2-1; 9 bases line up with TRBD2. Material for sequencing was peripheral blood. This clonotype was sampled from a human donor in a cohort sampled during active COVID-19. CDR3 DNA sequence: TGTGCCAGCAGTTCCACTAGCGGGCATTACAATGAGCAGTTCTTC. Protein: CASSSTSGHYNEQFF.